Detailed here is one T cell receptor (beta chain). The antigen remains undetermined. TCR beta CDR3 regions were amplified from RNA transcripts. HTBI primers were used for first-round RT-PCR of the TCR CDR3. TCRdb reanalysed the multiplex PCR reads using MiXCR and keeps one entry per CDR3 protein. The profile shows a few hundred thousand distinct CDR3 sequences, about half of them singletons. The data belong to a study of T cells in Graves' hyperthyroidism and ophthalmopathy. Notes on the study in general: Most expanded thyroid clonotypes above 0.001 also appeared in blood.

Trimming cost V 4 bases and J 0 bases, with 15 bases left between them. The CDR3 has 16 residues. CDR1 is MNHEY, CDR2 SVGEGT, per germline. The chain couples TRBV6-2 or TRBV6-3 to TRBJ1-2; D remains ambiguous. Specimen: peripheral blood or thyroid tissue (not recorded which). The clonotype originates from a woman younger than 35 with Graves' hyperthyroidism. CDR3 residues: CASSSLVSPSNYGYTF. The DNA for the CDR3 is TGTGCCAGCAGTTCACTCGTCTCACCATCTAACTATGGCTACACCTTC.